Below, 19 T cell receptor beta chains from the same sample are listed, as sequenced in a study of OX40 agonist ivuxolimab in advanced cancers. Clones were read by immunoSEQ multiplex PCR, and TCRdb kept only the in-frame ones, dropping some. The table has around 80,000 clones, approximately 86% seen once. This sample comprised CD4+ or CD8+ T cells sorted from blood, obtained in a trial of the OX40 agonist ivuxolimab. These receptors all stem from an adult with an advanced solid tumor such as melanoma, head and neck, liver or kidney cancer.

This chain links TRBV9 with TRBJ1-4; D unresolved. Per germline, CDR1 SGDLS and CDR2 YYNGEE. V lost 0 bases to trimming and J lost 6 bases, with 12 bases between them. This CDR3 region has 15 residues. The CDR3 loop is CASSVGPGEDEKLFF. CDR3 in DNA: TGTGCCAGCAGCGTAGGTCCCGGGGAGGATGAAAAACTGTTTTTT.

The CDR3 nucleotides read TGCGCCAGCAGCTTGGCCGCGGGGATCGGACAGCCCCAGCATTTT. It translates to CASSLAAGIGQPQHF. This chain uses TRBV5-1 with TRBJ1-5; D is unresolved. The V end was cut by 0 bases, the J end by 7 bases, with 14 bases between. Germline CDR1 reads SGHRS; CDR2 reads YFSETQ. The CDR3 loop spans 15 amino acids.

The chain recombines TRBV5-4 with TRBJ2-3; 8 bases align to TRBD2. This CDR3 contains 18 residues. Trimming cost V 3 bases and J 2 bases; bases outside gene matches: 14. Germline V gives CDR1 SGHNT, CDR2 YYREEE (reference sequence). In DNA, the CDR3 is TGTGCCAGCAGCTCGCGGGGGGCCCAGGATTACTACACAGATACGCAGTATTTT. This encodes CASSSRGAQDYYTDTQYF.

This clone was detected a few times. The chain has TRBV20-1 and TRBJ2-5, with TRBD1 identical over 8 bases. Germline CDR1 DFQATT, CDR2 SNEGSKA (reference sequence). The CDR3 is 11 residues long. Trimming took 5 bases from V and 5 from J; bases not matched to a gene: 1. For the CDR3, the DNA is TGCAGTGCTCGGACAGGGGAGACCCAGTACTTC. Translating gives CSARTGETQYF.

The genes are TRBV6-1 and TRBJ1-6; 9 bases are shared with TRBD1. The CDR3 has 15 residues. CDR1 is MNHNS, CDR2 SASEGT, per germline. After removal of 7 bases from V and 7 bases from J, the junction contained 8 bases not matched to a gene. Here the CDR3 reads CASNIQGAANSPLHF. The CDR3 DNA reads as TGTGCCAGCAATATACAGGGGGCCGCGAATTCACCCCTCCACTTT.

The chain is built from TRBV19 and TRBJ1-5; a possible D gene is TRBD1 (6 bases). The CDR3 spans 14 residues. CDR1 is LNHDA and CDR2 is SQIVND in the germline V gene (reference sequence). V was pared by 5 bases and J by 0 bases, with 8 bases between. The CDR3 here is CASSVDSSNQPQHF. In nucleotides, the CDR3 is TGTGCCAGTAGTGTGGACAGTAGCAATCAGCCCCAGCATTTT.

The chain carries TRBV9 and TRBJ2-1; D assignment may be TRBD1 or TRBD2 (6 bases each). The CDR3 sequence is 15 residues long. Germline CDR1 SGDLS, CDR2 YYNGEE. V dropped 0 bases and J dropped 7 bases, with 14 bases sitting between them. Written as DNA, the CDR3 is TGTGCCAGCAGCGTAGGGGCAGGGGAGGCGAATGAGCAGTTCTTC. Protein sequence: CASSVGAGEANEQFF.

This clone was seen a few times. The rearrangement links TRBV18 to TRBJ2-2; no clear D. CDR3 length: 17 amino acids. Trimming stripped 0 bases from V and 0 bases from J, with 11 bases between. The germline V gene encodes CDR1 KGHSH and CDR2 LQKENI. CDR3 nucleotide sequence: TGTGCCAGCTCACCACCGTGGGAATCCACGAACACCGGGGAGCTGTTTTTT. This translates into CASSPPWESTNTGELFF.

The V gene is TRBV5-1, the J gene TRBJ2-1; possible D gene TRBD1, 7 bases. V lost 5 bases, J lost 3 bases, and 15 bases lay in between. The length of the CDR3 is 15 residues. Germline CDR1 SGHRS, CDR2 YFSETQ. The CDR3: CASSYGGQNYNEQFF. The CDR3 DNA reads TGCGCCAGCAGTTACGGGGGACAGAACTACAATGAGCAGTTCTTC.

V is TRBV28 and J is TRBJ1-2; maybe TRBD1 (6 bases). The CDR3 has 13 residues. V shed 10 bases and J shed 6 bases, with 18 bases lying between them. Germline V gene lookup returns CDR1 MDHEN and CDR2 SYDVKM. The CDR3 DNA reads TGTGCCATTACTGGTGGGACAAACAATGGCTACACCTTC. The encoded protein is CAITGGTNNGYTF.

J is TRBJ1-5 and V is TRBV27; D unclear. The V gene's germline CDR1 is MNHEY and CDR2 SMNVEV (reference sequence). CDR3 length equals 12 residues. Between the trimmed V and J ends, which lost 6 bases and 2 bases, there was a span of 5 bases. The DNA for the CDR3 is TGTGCCAGCAGGTCTGGCAATCAGCCCCAGCATTTT. It encodes CASRSGNQPQHF.

The chain carries TRBV28 and TRBJ2-3, with no clear D. Per germline, CDR1 MDHEN and CDR2 SYDVKM. Trimming took off 4 bases at V and 2 bases at J, with 7 bases between the two ends. This CDR3 spans 13 amino acids. DNA of the CDR3: TGTGCCAGCAGTTCCCTGGACACAGATACGCAGTATTTT. Translating it yields CASSSLDTDTQYF.

This clone was picked up one time. This chain connects TRBV6-5 to TRBJ2-1; D is ambiguous. The CDR3 covers 16 residues. With 0 bases removed from V and 0 bases from J, the gap between germline ends came to 9 bases. From germline, CDR1 is MNHEY and CDR2 SVGAGI. The CDR3: CASSYSVTSSYNEQFF. For the CDR3, the DNA is TGTGCCAGCAGTTACTCGGTAACAAGCTCCTACAATGAGCAGTTCTTC.

This clone was detected a few times. J is TRBJ1-2 and V is TRBV4-2; TRBD1 matches 10 bases. Losses at the gene ends were 4 bases for V and 4 bases for J; bases not matched to a gene: 6. The CDR3 covers 15 residues. Looked up from germline, CDR1 is LGHNA and CDR2 is YNFKEQ. The CDR3 DNA sequence: TGTGCCAGCAGCCGAGGGACAGGGGCCGCCTATGGCTACACCTTC. Translating it yields CASSRGTGAAYGYTF.

A few counts support this clone. The rearrangement uses TRBV11-2 and TRBJ1-6; the D gene is possibly TRBD1 (5 bases). The CDR3 contains 16 residues. Germline CDR1 SGHAT, CDR2 FQNNGV. The germline V and J ends were trimmed by 1 base and 8 bases, with 15 bases remaining between them. The CDR3 protein is CASSLVVAGRYSPLHF. The CDR3, as DNA: TGTGCCAGCAGCTTAGTGGTGGCAGGGCGGTATTCACCCCTCCACTTT.

The chain couples TRBV5-5 to TRBJ1-2; possible D gene TRBD1, 5 bases. The CDR3 runs 14 residues. Germline CDR1 and CDR2: SGHKS and YYEKEE (reference sequence). The V end lost 2 bases, the J end lost 5 bases, and 13 bases lay between the germline ends. Here the CDR3 DNA reads TGTGCCAGCAGCTTAACGGGGGACGGATATGGCTACACCTTC. It codes for CASSLTGDGYGYTF.

As DNA, the CDR3 is TGTGCCAGCAGTTTATCTCCCAGGGGGCCCTACGAGCAGTACTTC. Residues: CASSLSPRGPYEQYF. The V and J genes are TRBV27 and TRBJ2-7; 8 bases match TRBD1. V was clipped by 0 bases and J by 2 bases; unmatched bases: 3. The CDR3 runs 15 residues. Germline V CDR1 and CDR2: MNHEY, SMNVEV (reference sequence).

The genes are TRBV5-1 and TRBJ2-1; D not resolved. The CDR3 length is 14 residues. Trimming took off 0 bases at V and 7 bases at J, with 11 bases between the two ends. The germline CDR1 and CDR2 sequences are SGHRS and YFSETQ. CDR3: CASSLELVGNEQFF. CDR3 nucleotide sequence: TGCGCCAGCAGCTTGGAGCTAGTGGGTAATGAGCAGTTCTTC.

The sample holds one count of this clone. Here the CDR3 reads CASSGAGGSYGYTF. CDR3 in DNA: TGCGCCAGCAGCGGGGCAGGGGGCTCCTATGGCTACACCTTC. The chain employs TRBV5-1 and TRBJ1-2, with TRBD1 matching over 8 bases. Germline V gene lookup returns CDR1 SGHRS and CDR2 YFSETQ. J gave up 4 bases and V 4 bases, and 6 bases lay outside the gene matches. The CDR3 length is 14 residues.